This T cell receptor beta chain was found in a study of shared clonotypes between healthy human individuals (dated by TCRdb to the early 2020s). As for the study more broadly: The cohort included three men and a couple of women between 18 and 49 years of age. Blood TCR repertoires of five healthy adults were deeply sequenced to estimate repertoire size and the extent of clonotype sharing between individuals. Different laboratories and diverse techniques were used to prepare libraries and sequence TCR repertoires, to increase sequencing depth and limit assay-specific biases. Leukapheresis yielded between about 0.94 and 8.9 billion PBMCs per donor. For each donor, CD4 naive and CD4 memory were each given three plates, CD8 naive was given two plates, and CD8 memory was given one plate. Paper-wide results and their limitations: Sampling was limited to blood, and TCR repertoires in tissue likely differ from TCR repertoires in blood. Estimated clonotype richness was generally larger for naive than for memory subsets. Pairwise subsampling led to the expectation that sequencing depth would affect the degree of clonotype sharing among donors. Rarefaction of sorted-subset datasets indicated incomplete sequencing despite the large sequencing depth. Because the study included a small number of donors, the genetic and exposure-history diversity represented was limited. Higher generation probabilities were observed for clonotypes shared by all four sorted-subset donors than for non-shared clonotypes. Sharing across a few donors was observed for approximately 5% of naive CD4, about 3.2% of naive CD8, roughly 2.3% of memory CD4, and less than 0.45% of memory CD8 clonotypes.

The CDR3 has 17 amino acids, counting the end cysteine and phenylalanine. The only DNA kept is the CDR3, 51 bases in frame from the first base. Deletion took 5 bases off V and 6 bases off J, with a span of 25 bases between the germline ends. The germline V gene supplies CDR1 MDHEN and CDR2 SYDVKM. To note about this clone: The antigen this receptor binds is unknown. No quality values exist for individual bases; no much larger clone is one base distant.

CD8 naive samples were obtained by positive selection for CCR7 among CD45RO-negative cells, yielding a CD45RA+CCR7+ population from which TemRA cells were excluded. The donors were healthy, HIV-negative adults with no recently reported acute infections or vaccinations. Every donor was a Caucasian adult living in Nashville, Tennessee, USA. Blood was obtained by leukapheresis, after which PBMCs were separated by Ficoll-Histopaque density gradient centrifugation and cryopreserved in liquid nitrogen vapor phase. Purity and quantity of every magnetically sorted T cell population were checked by analytical flow cytometry. From each sorted fraction, genomic DNA was isolated and quantified by UV absorbance on a Nanodrop 2000c. TCR CDR3 regions were amplified from genomic DNA by multiplex PCR using the deep immunoSEQ assay. For each cell subset, the extracted genomic DNA was distributed evenly across all wells of several immunoSEQ 96-well plates, and each plate served as one replicate. For sorted subsets, approximately 210 ng genomic DNA, equal to about 30,000 T cell genomes, was loaded into each replicate PCR. Purified libraries were quantified with a Qubit 3.0 fluorometer, sized on a Bioanalyzer 2100, and re-quantified with the KAPA Library Quantification kit. Every immunoSEQ 96-well plate was sequenced on a dedicated single-read 150-cycle Illumina NextSeq 550 flow cell. As for the original processing: Because only junctional sequences without quality scores were contained in the immunoSEQ output, filtering matching that applied to full-length reads could not be performed. Sequences were annotated with PyIR, a Python wrapper for IgBLAST v1.9, and V/J genes and CDR3 were assigned using IMGT germline references. Reads were removed for weak V/J assignments (E-value above 1e-6), missing CDR3, stop codons, out-of-frame junctions, or ambiguous translated residues. A V3J clonotype was defined by an identical inferred V gene, J gene, and CDR3 amino acid sequence. Percentage overlap between repertoires was calculated by dividing the number of shared unique clonotypes by the size of the smaller repertoire. Three approaches were used to assess repertoire richness: RTK rarefaction, the Chao1 estimator, and Recon v2.1 estimates of unobserved clonotypes. For all TCRbeta clonotypes obtained by the gDNA method from several donors, generation probabilities were computed with OLGA. This immuneACCESS table, as held by TCRdb, lists in-frame sequences with V and J called but not all clones. Of the missing ones, under half trace to an unresolved V gene in checked studies; the others have no known cause. Clone size and the V and J calls come from that table; the DNA yielded D and trimming. The sample includes 550,000 to 750,000 clones, with just under 97% observed a single time. The ten largest clones capture around 0.097% of the sample.

Sequencing input: naive CD8+ T cells sorted from blood. The cell subset or site label corresponds to: CD45RA+CCR7+. The sequence was obtained from a woman younger than 45 in good health. Rearrangement joined TRBV28 to TRBJ2-5; a confident D gene designation cannot be given. The nucleotides read TGTGCCAGCAGTCCGGCGAAGGGCACCCCATCAGATCAGACCCAGTACTTC. Its coded protein is CASSPAKGTPSDQTQYF.